The 26 T cell receptor beta chains reported below all come from one sample, sequenced in a study of circulating CD8 cells and anti-PD-1 response in melanoma. Using around 14 ng of total RNA, TCR libraries were made with the QIAseq Immune Repertoire TCR panel. TCRdb reprocessed the reads via MiXCR and lists one record per CDR3 protein. Of approximately 1,200 distinct CDR3 sequences detected, 9.8% appear once; the ten largest clones hold around 55%. From live CD3+CD8+TCRalphabeta+ cells, four PD-1 and/or TIGIT subsets were sorted. The sequencing used CD8+ T cells from PBMCs, collected at baseline or after one month of anti-PD-1 therapy (not recorded which). The receptors shown here come from a human donor with melanoma.

This clonotype ranks as medium-sized. The chain links TRBV19 to TRBJ1-1, with D possibly TRBD1 on 6 matching bases. CDR3 length: 16 amino acids. V lost 7 bases and J lost 2, with 20 bases in between. The germline gives CDR1 LNHDA, CDR2 SQIVND (reference sequence). The CDR3 loop is CASTNLRGGQNTEAFF. The CDR3 DNA follows: TGTGCCAGTACGAATTTACGCGGGGGGCAAAACACTGAAGCTTTCTTT. Full variable domain (rest looked up from reference TRBV19 and TRBJ1-1): DGGITQSPKYLFRKEGQNVTLSCEQNLNHDAMYWYRQDPGQGLRLIYYSQIVNDFQKGDIAEGYSVSREKKESFPLTVTSAQKNPTAFYLCASTNLRGGQNTEAFFGQGTRLTVV.

Judged by abundance, this clonotype is large. The chain links TRBV29-1 to TRBJ2-7, with D unclear. This CDR3 region has 14 residues. Trimming removed 0 bases from V and 3 bases from J, with 12 bases in between. Per germline, CDR1 SQVTM and CDR2 ANQGSEA. The CDR3 nucleotides read TGCAGCGTTGAAGATCCTGGCAGATACTACGAGCAGTACTTC. This gives the protein CSVEDPGRYYEQYF.

A word on this clonotype: The missing conserved phenylalanine or tryptophan at the end of this CDR3 makes a read error likely. J is TRBJ2-7 and V is TRBV20-1, with 9 bases fitting TRBD1. Trimming took 6 bases from V and 3 from J; bases not matched to a gene: 15. The CDR3 extends over 16 amino acids. Germline V gene sequence: CDR1 DFQATT, CDR2 SNEGSKA (reference sequence). Here the CDR3 DNA reads TGCAGTGCCCAACCCATCGACAGGGGGAAAAACTACGAGCAGTACCTC. This sequence encodes CSAQPIDRGKNYEQYL.

Relative to its sample, this clonotype is medium-sized. This rearrangement joins TRBV19 to TRBJ2-3; D gene unclear. Germline-derived CDR1 and CDR2 are LNHDA and SQIVND (reference sequence). This CDR3 has 12 amino acids. Trimming took off 6 bases at V and 4 bases at J, with 8 bases between the two ends. The chain's CDR3 is CASRTSADTQYF. CDR3 nucleotides: TGTGCCAGTAGGACCTCTGCAGATACGCAGTATTTT.

The V call is TRBV27, the J call TRBJ2-7; a possible D gene is TRBD2 (6 bases). This CDR3 comprises 15 residues. The germline CDR1 and CDR2 sequences are MNHEY and SMNVEV (reference sequence). Trimming pared 2 bases from V and 2 bases from J, leaving 13 bases between. The CDR3 nucleotides read TGTGCCAGCAGTTTAACAGGAGGGGCCACCTACGAGCAGTACTTC. Its protein product is CASSLTGGATYEQYF.

This clonotype was seen a few times. This chain connects TRBV7-2 to TRBJ2-3; 7 bases align to TRBD2. V was clipped by 5 bases and J by 0 bases; unmatched bases: 8. This CDR3 spans 16 amino acids. Germline-derived CDR1 and CDR2 are SGHTA and FQGNSA. The CDR3: CASSPASGPSTDTQYF. The CDR3 DNA reads as TGTGCCAGCAGCCCCGCTAGCGGTCCTAGCACAGATACGCAGTATTTT.

On this clonotype itself: An end of the junction differs from the germline gene, which may be a read error. This rearrangement joins TRBV5-5 to TRBJ1-3, with unresolved D. CDR1 SGHKS and CDR2 YYEKEE come from the germline V gene (reference sequence). There are 13 residues in the CDR3. CDR3 loop: CTSSLVSDDTIYF. The DNA for the CDR3 is TGTACCAGCAGCTTGGTCTCGGATGACACCATATATTTT.

Here the CDR3 reads CASSRQGDWETQYF. The CDR3 DNA reads as TGTGCCAGTAGTAGACAGGGGGATTGGGAGACCCAGTACTTC. The V and J genes are TRBV19 and TRBJ2-5, with 9 bases matching TRBD1. The CDR3 loop spans 14 amino acids. Trimming removed 4 bases from V and 5 bases from J; junction bases left unmatched: 5. The germline gives CDR1 LNHDA, CDR2 SQIVND (reference sequence). The variable domain in full, completed from reference TRBV19 and TRBJ2-5, reads DGGITQSPKYLFRKEGQNVTLSCEQNLNHDAMYWYRQDPGQGLRLIYYSQIVNDFQKGDIAEGYSVSREKKESFPLTVTSAQKNPTAFYLCASSRQGDWETQYFGPGTRLLVL.

In its sample, this clonotype ranks as medium-sized. The chain carries TRBV9 and TRBJ2-7; TRBD1 agrees at 8 bases. The V gene's germline CDR1 is SGDLS and CDR2 YYNGEE. The junction had 6 bases not matched to a gene; V was cut back by 2 bases and J by 5 bases. The CDR3 consists of 14 residues. CDR3 amino acids: CASSVVDRGHEQYF. The DNA for the CDR3 is TGTGCCAGCAGCGTGGTTGACAGGGGCCACGAGCAGTACTTC.

Regarding this clonotype: With a much larger clone just one base away, this may be a read error. The chain couples TRBV7-6 to TRBJ2-3, with no clear D. This CDR3 is built from 12 residues. The germline CDR1 and CDR2 sequences are SGHVS and FNYEAQ. The CDR3 loop reads CASGLGGDTQYF. The CDR3 coding sequence is TGTGCCAGCGGCTTAGGTGGAGATACGCAGTATTTT.

Judged by abundance, this clonotype is medium-sized. The chain recombines TRBV27 with TRBJ2-3; 8 bases are a match to TRBD2. The J segment lost 5 bases and the V segment lost 5 bases, leaving 9 bases of the junction unmatched. Germline assignment: CDR1 MNHEY and CDR2 SMNVEV (reference sequence). The CDR3 contains 15 residues. The CDR3 nucleotides are TGTGCCAGCAGTCTGGTCGGGGGGGGAGGAGATACGCAGTATTTT. Translating gives CASSLVGGGGDTQYF.

By proportion, this clonotype is medium-sized. The V call is TRBV15, the J call TRBJ2-3; D may be TRBD1 (5 bases). The V gene lost 4 bases and the J gene lost 6 bases, with 11 bases spanning the gap. The V gene's germline CDR1 is LNHNV and CDR2 YYDKDF (reference sequence). The CDR3 is 13 amino acids. The CDR3 protein is CATSIHAGDTQYF. The CDR3 bases are TGTGCCACCAGCATCCATGCAGGGGATACGCAGTATTTT.

By its share, this clonotype is medium-sized. J is TRBJ2-7 and V is TRBV2, with TRBD1 identical over 7 bases. Germline trimming cut 7 bases from V and 0 bases from J; bases unmatched to any gene: 6. The CDR3 runs to 14 residues. Looked up from germline, CDR1 is SNHLY and CDR2 is FYNNEI. CDR3 residues: CASNTGVNSYEQYF. Written as DNA, the CDR3 is TGTGCCAGCAACACAGGGGTGAACTCCTACGAGCAGTACTTC.

This clonotype rates as medium-sized. In DNA form, the CDR3 reads TGTGCCAGCAGCCGTCCCTCCTGGTCCGAGCAGTACTTC. As protein: CASSRPSWSEQYF. V gene TRBV7-2 combines with J gene TRBJ2-7, with D hard to call. CDR1 is SGHTA and CDR2 is FQGNSA in the germline V gene. CDR3 size: 13 residues. Trimming took 5 bases from V and 6 from J, leaving 14 bases between them.

Of note for this clonotype: The CDR3 ends on some other residue instead of the conserved phenylalanine or tryptophan, so this is likely a read error. This sequence joins TRBV12-3 or TRBV12-4 and TRBJ1-1, with 7 bases matching TRBD1. V lost 3 bases and J lost 1; bases outside the gene matches: 5. This CDR3 has 15 amino acids. The CDR3 nucleotides read TGTGCCAGCAGTTTTAGGGGGCTTGGGAACACTGAAGCTTTCCTT. Its protein is CASSFRGLGNTEAFL.

By share, this clonotype ranks as medium-sized (0.01 to 0.1%). This chain uses TRBV29-1 with TRBJ2-7; 8 bases fit TRBD1. The V gene end was trimmed by 7 bases and the J gene end by 0 bases; junction bases not matched to a gene: 8. Germline V gene lookup returns CDR1 SQVTM and CDR2 ANQGSEA. The CDR3 loop spans 14 amino acids. This CDR3 reads CSAEDREHSYEQYF. CDR3 sequence (DNA): TGCAGCGCCGAGGACAGGGAGCACTCCTACGAGCAGTACTTC.

This clonotype is medium-sized (0.01 to 0.1%) within its sample. The chain is built from TRBV5-4 and TRBJ2-7; D is ambiguous. The CDR3 length is 13 residues. Germline V gives CDR1 SGHNT, CDR2 YYREEE (reference sequence). V was trimmed by 3 bases and J by 3 bases, leaving 10 bases between them. The DNA of the CDR3 is TGTGCCAGCAGCTGGGGTACAGACTACGAGCAGTACTTC. Translated, it gives CASSWGTDYEQYF.

This chain links TRBV2 with TRBJ1-1; TRBD1 is a possible D gene (5 bases). The CDR3 covers 14 residues. Germline values: CDR1 SNHLY, CDR2 FYNNEI. The V gene lost 8 bases and the J gene lost 3 bases, with 16 bases spanning the gap. Written as DNA, the CDR3 is TGTGCCAGCGAAAGGGAGTGGGGGGACACTGAAGCTTTCTTT. Its protein is CASEREWGDTEAFF.

This clonotype is judged medium-sized. The gene calls are TRBV9 and TRBJ2-3; the match to TRBD2 covers 7 bases. Per germline, CDR1 SGDLS and CDR2 YYNGEE. V lost 1 base, J lost 1 base, and 6 bases stayed unmatched. The CDR3 sequence is 16 residues long. The CDR3 bases are TGTGCCAGCAGCGTACTAGCTAGCGGTCGCACAGATACGCAGTATTTT. It yields the protein CASSVLASGRTDTQYF. The variable domain in full, completed from reference TRBV9 and TRBJ2-3, reads DSGVTQTPKHLITATGQRVTLRCSPRSGDLSVYWYQQSLDQGLQFLIQYYNGEERAKGNILERFSAQQFPDLHSELNLSSLELGDSALYFCASSVLASGRTDTQYFGPGTRLTVL.

This clonotype counts as medium-sized. J is TRBJ1-2 and V is TRBV25-1; D is unclear. This CDR3 is built from 11 residues. V lost 3 bases and J 4 bases, leaving 3 bases between the germline ends. Germline CDR1 reads MGHDK; CDR2 reads SYGVNS. The CDR3 reads CASSDGYGYTF. CDR3 in DNA: TGTGCCAGCAGTGATGGCTATGGCTACACCTTC.

This clonotype ranks as medium-sized. The chain couples TRBV28 to TRBJ2-3, with D perhaps assigned TRBD1 or TRBD2 (5 bases each). The CDR3 is made up of 15 amino acids. Trimming removed 6 bases at V and 0 bases at J, with 13 bases between. Germline CDR1 and CDR2: MDHEN and SYDVKM. The CDR3 sequence is CASSPWGPSTDTQYF. DNA of the CDR3: TGTGCCAGCAGCCCTTGGGGACCGAGCACAGATACGCAGTATTTT.

This clonotype has only a few counts. A much larger clone lies a single base off, so this may be a read error. This likely comes from a read error, as the CDR3 has no conserved phenylalanine or tryptophan at its end. This chain uses TRBV19 with TRBJ1-6; tentative D call: TRBD1 (5 bases). The germline V gene encodes CDR1 LNHDA and CDR2 SQIVND (reference sequence). Trimming stripped 4 bases from V and 4 bases from J, with 8 bases between. The CDR3 runs to 14 residues. DNA of the CDR3: TGTGCCAGTAGTAAAGAGGGGTATAATTCACCCCTCCACCTT. Amino acid sequence: CASSKEGYNSPLHL.

This clonotype was counted only a few times. This chain joins TRBV5-1 and TRBJ2-7; no firm D call. Germline CDR1 and CDR2: SGHRS and YFSETQ. CDR3 length equals 11 residues. Between the trimmed V and J ends, which lost 2 bases and 3 bases, there was a span of 3 bases. CDR3 sequence reads: CASSFGYEQYF. The CDR3 DNA reads as TGCGCCAGCAGCTTTGGCTACGAGCAGTACTTC.

Judged by abundance, this clonotype is medium-sized (0.01 to 0.1%). The chain links TRBV20-1 to TRBJ2-7, with D perhaps TRBD2 (6 bases). V lost 6 bases and J 1 base, leaving 13 bases between the germline ends. CDR3 length equals 13 residues. The germline gives CDR1 DFQATT, CDR2 SNEGSKA (reference sequence). The CDR3 loop reads CSARTGRSYEQYF. The DNA for the CDR3 is TGCAGTGCGCGAACTGGGAGGTCCTACGAGCAGTACTTC.

By share, this clonotype ranks as medium-sized. V usage is TRBV28 and J usage is TRBJ2-7, with 7 bases that match TRBD2. The CDR3 is made up of 13 amino acids. From germline, CDR1 is MDHEN and CDR2 SYDVKM. The V segment lost 6 bases and the J segment 6 bases; nucleotides outside the gene matches: 8. The CDR3 protein is CASRQGLGREQYF. CDR3 sequence (DNA): TGTGCCAGCAGGCAAGGACTAGGACGCGAGCAGTACTTC.

This clonotype is medium-sized within its sample. The chain has TRBV19 and TRBJ2-7; 11 nucleotides align to TRBD1. There are 14 residues in the CDR3. Germline V gene data show CDR1 as LNHDA and CDR2 as SQIVND (reference sequence). V trimming: 11 bases; J trimming: 0 bases; junction bases outside the gene matches: 6. In DNA form, the CDR3 reads TGTGCCTCGGGACAGGGGGGACTCTCCTACGAGCAGTACTTC. Its protein product is CASGQGGLSYEQYF.